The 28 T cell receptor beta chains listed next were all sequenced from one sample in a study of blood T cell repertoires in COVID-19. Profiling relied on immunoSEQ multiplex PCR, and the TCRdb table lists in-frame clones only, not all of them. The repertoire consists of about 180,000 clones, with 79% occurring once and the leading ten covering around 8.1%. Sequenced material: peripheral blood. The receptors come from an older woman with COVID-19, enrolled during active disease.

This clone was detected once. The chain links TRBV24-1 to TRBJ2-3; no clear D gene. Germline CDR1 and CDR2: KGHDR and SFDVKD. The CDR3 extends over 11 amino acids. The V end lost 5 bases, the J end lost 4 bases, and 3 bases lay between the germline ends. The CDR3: CATSAADTQYF. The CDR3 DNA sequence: TGTGCCACCAGTGCGGCAGATACGCAGTATTTT.

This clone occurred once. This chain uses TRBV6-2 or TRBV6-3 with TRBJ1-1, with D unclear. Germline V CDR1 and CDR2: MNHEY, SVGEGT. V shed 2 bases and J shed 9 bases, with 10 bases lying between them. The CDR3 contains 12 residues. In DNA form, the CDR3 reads TGTGCCAGCAGTTACGCGACCGGGAAAGCTTTCTTT. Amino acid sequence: CASSYATGKAFF.

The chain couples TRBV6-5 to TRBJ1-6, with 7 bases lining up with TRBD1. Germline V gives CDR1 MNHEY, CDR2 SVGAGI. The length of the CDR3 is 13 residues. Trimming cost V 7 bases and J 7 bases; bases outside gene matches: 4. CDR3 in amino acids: CASNWDSNSPLHF. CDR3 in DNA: TGTGCCAGCAACTGGGACAGCAATTCACCCCTCCACTTT.

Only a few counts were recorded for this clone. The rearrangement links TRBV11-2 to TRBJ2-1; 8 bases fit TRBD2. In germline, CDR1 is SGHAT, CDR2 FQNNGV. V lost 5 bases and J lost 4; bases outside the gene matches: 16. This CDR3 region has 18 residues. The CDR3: CASSPRALAGDPYNEQFF. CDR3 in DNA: TGTGCCAGCAGCCCGAGGGCCCTAGCGGGTGACCCTTACAATGAGCAGTTCTTC. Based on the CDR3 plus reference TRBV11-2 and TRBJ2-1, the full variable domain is EAGVAQSPRYKIIEKRQSVAFWCNPISGHATLYWYQQILGQGPKLLIQFQNNGVVDDSQLPKDRFSAERLKGVDSTLKIQPAKLEDSAVYLCASSPRALAGDPYNEQFFGPGTRLTVL.

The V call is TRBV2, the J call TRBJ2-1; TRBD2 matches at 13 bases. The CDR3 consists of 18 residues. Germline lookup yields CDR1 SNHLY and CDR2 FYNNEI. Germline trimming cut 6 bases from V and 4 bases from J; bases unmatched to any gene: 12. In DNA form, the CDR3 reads TGTGCCAGCAGCGAGAGACTAGCGGGGGGCCCTACTTACAATGAGCAGTTCTTC. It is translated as CASSERLAGGPTYNEQFF.

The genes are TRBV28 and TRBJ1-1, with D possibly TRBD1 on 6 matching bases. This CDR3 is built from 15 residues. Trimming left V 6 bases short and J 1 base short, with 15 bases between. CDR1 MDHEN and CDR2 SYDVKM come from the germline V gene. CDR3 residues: CASSGIQGSNTEAFF. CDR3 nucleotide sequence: TGTGCCAGCAGCGGAATACAGGGATCGAACACTGAAGCTTTCTTT.

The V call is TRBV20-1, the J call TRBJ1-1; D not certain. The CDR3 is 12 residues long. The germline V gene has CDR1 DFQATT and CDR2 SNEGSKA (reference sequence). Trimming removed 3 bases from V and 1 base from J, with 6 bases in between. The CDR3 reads CSASRGNTEAFF. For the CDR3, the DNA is TGCAGTGCTAGTAGAGGGAACACTGAAGCTTTCTTT.

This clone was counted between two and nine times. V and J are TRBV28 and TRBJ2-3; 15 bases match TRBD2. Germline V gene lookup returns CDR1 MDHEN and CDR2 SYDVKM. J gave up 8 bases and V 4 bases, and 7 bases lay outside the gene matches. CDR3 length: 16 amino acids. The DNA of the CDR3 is TGTGCCAGCAGTTCCGGGACTAGCGGGGGGAGGGGTACGCAGTATTTT. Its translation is CASSSGTSGGRGTQYF. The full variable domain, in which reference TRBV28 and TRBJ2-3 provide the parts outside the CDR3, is DVKVTQSSRYLVKRTGEKVFLECVQDMDHENMFWYRQDPGLGLRLIYFSYDVKMKEKGDIPEGYSVSREKKERFSLILESASTNQTSMYLCASSSGTSGGRGTQYFGPGTRLTVL.

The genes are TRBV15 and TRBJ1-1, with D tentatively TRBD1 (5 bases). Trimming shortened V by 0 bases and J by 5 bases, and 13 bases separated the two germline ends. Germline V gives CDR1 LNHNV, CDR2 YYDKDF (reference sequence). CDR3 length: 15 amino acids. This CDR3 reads CATSRDGREGTEAFF. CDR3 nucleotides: TGTGCCACCAGCAGAGATGGGAGGGAGGGGACTGAAGCTTTCTTT.

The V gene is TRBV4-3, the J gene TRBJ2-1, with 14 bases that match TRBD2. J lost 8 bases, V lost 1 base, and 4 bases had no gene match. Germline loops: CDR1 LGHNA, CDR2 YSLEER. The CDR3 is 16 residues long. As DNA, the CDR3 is TGCGCCAGCAGCCAAGGACTAGCGGGAGGGAGGGATGAGCAGTTCTTC. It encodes CASSQGLAGGRDEQFF.

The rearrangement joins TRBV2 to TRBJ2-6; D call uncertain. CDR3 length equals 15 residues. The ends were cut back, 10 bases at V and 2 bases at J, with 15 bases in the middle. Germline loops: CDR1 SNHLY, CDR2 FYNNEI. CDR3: CATSKGTAGANVLTF. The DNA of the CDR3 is TGTGCCACCTCAAAAGGTACAGCTGGGGCCAACGTCCTGACTTTC.

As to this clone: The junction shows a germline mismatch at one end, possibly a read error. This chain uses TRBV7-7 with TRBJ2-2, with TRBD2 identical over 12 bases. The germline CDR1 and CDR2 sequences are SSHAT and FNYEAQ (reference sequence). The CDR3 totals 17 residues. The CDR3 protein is CASSPRTSGTNTGELFF. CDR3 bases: TGTGCTAGCAGCCCTAGGACTAGCGGGACGAACACCGGGGAGCTGTTTTTT. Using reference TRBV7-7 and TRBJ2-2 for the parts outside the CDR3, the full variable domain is GAGVSQSPRYKVTKRGQDVTLRCDPISSHATLYWYQQALGQGPEFLTYFNYEAQPDKSGLPSDRFSAERPEGSISTLTIQRTEQRDSAMYRCASSPRTSGTNTGELFFGEGSRLTVL.

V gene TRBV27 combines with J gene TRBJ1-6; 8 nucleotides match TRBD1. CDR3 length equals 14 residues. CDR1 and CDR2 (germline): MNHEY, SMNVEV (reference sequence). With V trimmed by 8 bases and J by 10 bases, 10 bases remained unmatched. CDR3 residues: CASGRGTGSSPLHF. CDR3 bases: TGTGCCAGCGGTCGGGGGACAGGTTCATCACCCCTCCACTTT.

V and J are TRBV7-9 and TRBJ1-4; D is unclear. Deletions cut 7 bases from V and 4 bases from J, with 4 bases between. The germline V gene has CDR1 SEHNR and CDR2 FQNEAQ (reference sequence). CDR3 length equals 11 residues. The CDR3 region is CASKHNEKLFF. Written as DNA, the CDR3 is TGTGCCAGCAAACATAATGAAAAACTGTTTTTT.

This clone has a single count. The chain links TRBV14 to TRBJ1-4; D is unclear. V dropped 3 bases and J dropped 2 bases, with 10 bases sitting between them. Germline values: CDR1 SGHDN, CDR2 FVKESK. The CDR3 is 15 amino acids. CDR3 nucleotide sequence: TGTGCCAGCAGCCAGATGGGAGGCACTAATGAAAAACTGTTTTTT. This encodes CASSQMGGTNEKLFF.

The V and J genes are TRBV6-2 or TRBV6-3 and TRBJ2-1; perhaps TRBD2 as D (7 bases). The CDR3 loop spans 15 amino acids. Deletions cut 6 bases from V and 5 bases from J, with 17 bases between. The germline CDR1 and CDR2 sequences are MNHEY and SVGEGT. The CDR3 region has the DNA TGTGCCAGCAGCCTGGGAGGGGGGCAGCACAATGAGCAGTTCTTC. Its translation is CASSLGGGQHNEQFF.

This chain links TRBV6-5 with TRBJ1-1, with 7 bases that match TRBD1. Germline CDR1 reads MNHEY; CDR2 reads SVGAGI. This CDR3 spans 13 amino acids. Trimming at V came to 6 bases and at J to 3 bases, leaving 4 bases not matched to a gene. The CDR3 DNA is TGTGCCAGCAGGGACAGGCGGGACACTGAAGCTTTCTTT. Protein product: CASRDRRDTEAFF.

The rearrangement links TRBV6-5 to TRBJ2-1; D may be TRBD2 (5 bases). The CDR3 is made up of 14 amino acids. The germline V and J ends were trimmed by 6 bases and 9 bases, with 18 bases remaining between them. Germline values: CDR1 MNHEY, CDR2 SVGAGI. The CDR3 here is CASSLTRTSTEQFF. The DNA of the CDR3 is TGTGCCAGCAGCTTAACTAGGACCTCTACTGAGCAGTTCTTC.

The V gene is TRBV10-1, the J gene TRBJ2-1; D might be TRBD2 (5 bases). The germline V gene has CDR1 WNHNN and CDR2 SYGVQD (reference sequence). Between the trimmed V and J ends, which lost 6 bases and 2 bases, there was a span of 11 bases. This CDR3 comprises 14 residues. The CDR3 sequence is CASSTGVTYNEQFF. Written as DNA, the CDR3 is TGCGCCAGCAGCACCGGGGTCACCTACAATGAGCAGTTCTTC.

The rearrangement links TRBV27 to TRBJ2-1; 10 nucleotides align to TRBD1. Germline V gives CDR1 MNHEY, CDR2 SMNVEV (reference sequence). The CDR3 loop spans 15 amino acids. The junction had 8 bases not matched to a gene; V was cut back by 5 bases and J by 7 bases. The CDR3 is CASSLLRDRGNEQFF. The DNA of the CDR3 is TGTGCCAGCAGTCTTCTCCGGGACAGGGGTAATGAGCAGTTCTTC.

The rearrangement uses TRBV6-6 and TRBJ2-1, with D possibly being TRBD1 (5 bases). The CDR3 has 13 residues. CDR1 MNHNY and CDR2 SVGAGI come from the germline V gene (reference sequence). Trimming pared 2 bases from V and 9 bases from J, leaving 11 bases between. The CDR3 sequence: CASSYAGHPEQFF. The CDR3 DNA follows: TGTGCCAGCAGTTACGCAGGGCACCCTGAGCAGTTCTTC.

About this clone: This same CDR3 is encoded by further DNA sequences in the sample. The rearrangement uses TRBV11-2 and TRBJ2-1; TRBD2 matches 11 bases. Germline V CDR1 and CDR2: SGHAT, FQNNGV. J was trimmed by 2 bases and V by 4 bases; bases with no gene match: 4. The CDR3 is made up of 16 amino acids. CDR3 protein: CASSSPSGGTYNEQFF. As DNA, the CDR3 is TGTGCCAGCAGCTCACCTAGCGGGGGGACCTACAATGAGCAGTTCTTC.

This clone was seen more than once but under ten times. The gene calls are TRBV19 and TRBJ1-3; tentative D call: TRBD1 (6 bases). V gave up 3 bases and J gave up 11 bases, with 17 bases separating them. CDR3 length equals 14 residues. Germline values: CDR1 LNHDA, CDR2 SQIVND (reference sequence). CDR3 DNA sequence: TGTGCCAGTAGTATGGTAGCAGGGGAGAACGCCATATATTTT. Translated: CASSMVAGENAIYF.

This CDR3 is CATSDPGSTRPYEQYF. CDR3 DNA sequence: TGTGCCACCAGTGACCCGGGGTCAACCCGGCCCTACGAGCAGTACTTC. This chain links TRBV24-1 with TRBJ2-7; maybe TRBD2 (5 bases). V gave up 4 bases and J gave up 2 bases, with 17 bases separating them. The CDR3 is 16 residues long. Germline loops: CDR1 KGHDR, CDR2 SFDVKD.

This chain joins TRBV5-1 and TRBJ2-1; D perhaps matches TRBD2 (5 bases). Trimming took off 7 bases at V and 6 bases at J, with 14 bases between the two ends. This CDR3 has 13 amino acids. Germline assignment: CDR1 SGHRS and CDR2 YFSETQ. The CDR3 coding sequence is TGCGCCAGCGAGGATCCCGGAGGCAATGAGCAGTTCTTC. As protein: CASEDPGGNEQFF.

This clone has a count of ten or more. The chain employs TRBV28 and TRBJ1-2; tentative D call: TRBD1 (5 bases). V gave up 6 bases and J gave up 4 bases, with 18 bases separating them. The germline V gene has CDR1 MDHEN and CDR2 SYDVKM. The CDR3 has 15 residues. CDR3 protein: CASRSQAYSSYGYTF. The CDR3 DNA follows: TGTGCCAGCAGATCACAGGCTTATTCTAGCTATGGCTACACCTTC.

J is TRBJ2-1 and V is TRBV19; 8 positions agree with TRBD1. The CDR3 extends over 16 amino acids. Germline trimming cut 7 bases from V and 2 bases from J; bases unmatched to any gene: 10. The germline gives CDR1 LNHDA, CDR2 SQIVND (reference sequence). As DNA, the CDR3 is TGTGCCAGTACGGTAGACAGGGGCAGCCCCTACAATGAGCAGTTCTTC. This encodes CASTVDRGSPYNEQFF.

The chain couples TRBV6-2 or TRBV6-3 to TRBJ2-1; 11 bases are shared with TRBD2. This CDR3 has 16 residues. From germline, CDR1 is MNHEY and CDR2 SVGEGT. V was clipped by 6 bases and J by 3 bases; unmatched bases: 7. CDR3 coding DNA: TGTGCCAGCAGCCACGCGGGACTAGCGGTCTACAATGAGCAGTTCTTC. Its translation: CASSHAGLAVYNEQFF.